These T cell receptor beta chains were read from a single sample in a study of CD8 T cells in ankylosing spondylitis. MiXCR, applied by TCRdb to the 5' RACE reads, yields one record per CDR3 protein. The sample carries about 840,000 distinct CDR3 sequences, 10% to 15% recorded once. Source material: blood, either unsorted or a sorted T cell fraction (not recorded which). The receptor set was obtained from a male donor with ankylosing spondylitis. Each CDR3 is given with its conserved first and last residue. Each record gives: CDR3 DNA, CDR3 protein, V gene, clone size, J gene, D gene. D genes are given only for firm matches. Clone size is not always given. Where it is, it says once, few, many or a class for expanded clones.

TGCAGTGCTAGAGAAGGAGGGCCGCCAGCTTTCTTT,CSAREGGPPAFF,TRBV20-1,-,TRBJ1-1,-
TGTGCCAGCAGCTTGGTCAGGAGCTATGGCTACACCTTC,CASSLVRSYGYTF,TRBV5-5,-,TRBJ1-2,-
TGCGCCAGCAGCTTAGGCGGTCAGAGCTCCTACAATGAGCAGTTCTTC,CASSLGGQSSYNEQFF,TRBV5-1,-,TRBJ2-1,-
TGTGCCAGCAGCCGCTGGGTCAACAATGAGCAGTTCTTC,CASSRWVNNEQFF,TRBV7-6,many,TRBJ2-1,-
TGCAGTGCTCCAGGGGGCACAGATGAAAAACTGTTTTTT,CSAPGGTDEKLFF,TRBV20-1,few,TRBJ1-4,TRBD1
TGTGCCAGCAGTCGGGACAGGGTAAATCAGCCCCAGCATTTT,CASSRDRVNQPQHF,TRBV6-1,few,TRBJ1-5,TRBD1
TGCAGCGTTGTAGGAGTTCGGGGTCGGGAGACCCAGTACTTC,CSVVGVRGRETQYF,TRBV29-1,-,TRBJ2-5,-
TGTGCCATCGGACATAGCAATCAGCCCCAGCATTTT,CAIGHSNQPQHF,TRBV10-3,many,TRBJ1-5,-
TGCGGAGAAGGGACTAGCGGGGGGGTTCTAGCCACAGATACGCAGTATTTT,CGEGTSGGVLATDTQYF,TRBV20-1,few,TRBJ2-3,TRBD2
TGTGCCAGCAGCTTAGCGGGGAACGACAATGAGCAGTTCTTC,CASSLAGNDNEQFF,TRBV7-9,-,TRBJ2-1,-
TGTGCCACCAGTCCCGATTCTAGCACAGATACGCAGTATTTT,CATSPDSSTDTQYF,TRBV24-1,-,TRBJ2-3,-
TGTGCCAGCAGCCCAAAAAACAGGGGAGATAATTCACCCCTCCACTTT,CASSPKNRGDNSPLHF,TRBV4-2,few,TRBJ1-6,TRBD1
TGTGCCAGCAGCCGCGGGGGGGGCATCGCAGATACGCAGTATTTT,CASSRGGGIADTQYF,TRBV6-4,few,TRBJ2-3,TRBD2
TGTGCCAGCTCACCGGCGCAGGGAAATGGCTACACCTTC,CASSPAQGNGYTF,TRBV18,few,TRBJ1-2,-
TGCGCCAGCAGAACCACCGGGACAGGGAGTCGGGATGAGCAGTTCTTC,CASRTTGTGSRDEQFF,TRBV5-1,-,TRBJ2-1,TRBD1
TGCGCCAGCAGCCCCCGACAGGGGATGCTTAATTCACCCCTCCACTTT,CASSPRQGMLNSPLHF,TRBV5-1,many,TRBJ1-6,TRBD1
TGCAGTGCTCAGACTAGCGGGGGTGCCTACGAGCAGTACTTC,CSAQTSGGAYEQYF,TRBV20-1,-,TRBJ2-7,TRBD2
TGCAGCGGGATAAGGACAGGGTTGAACACCGGGGAGCTGTTTTTT,CSGIRTGLNTGELFF,TRBV29-1,-,TRBJ2-2,TRBD1
TGTGCCAGCAGTTACGGGAGGCCTGGGGATGAGCAGTTCTTC,CASSYGRPGDEQFF,TRBV6-2/TRBV6-3,many,TRBJ2-1,-